Listed below are T cell receptor beta chains from one sample, sequenced in a study of T-cell memory formation after mild COVID-19. From the 5' RACE reads, TCRdb called clonotypes with MiXCR, one entry per CDR3 protein. The repertoire includes 170,000 or so distinct CDR3 sequences, about 21% of them detected once, and 23% sits in the top ten. Sequenced material: PBMCs or a T cell subset sorted from them (not recorded which). The receptors shown here come from an adult woman who had mild COVID-19 (a few samples of this study predate the infection). Cell type and time point are not known. Each CDR3 is given with its conserved first and last residue. A D gene is named only where the DNA matches it firmly. Not every row has a clone size; where given, it reads once, few, many or a size class.

d_call	v_call	j_call	cdr3_length	clone_size	cdr3_nt	cdr3_aa
TRBD1	TRBV19	TRBJ2-1	16	-	TGTGCCAGTAGTATAGCAGGGACAGGGGGCAGGGATGAGCAGTTCTTC	CASSIAGTGGRDEQFF
-	TRBV13	TRBJ2-3	15	few	TGTGCCAGCAGCAGTCCCCCCCGTGGGGTGGATACGCAGTATTTT	CASSSPPRGVDTQYF
-	TRBV9	TRBJ2-2	13	-	TGTGCCACTACACTAGGACTTGGCGGGGAGCTGTTTTTT	CATTLGLGGELFF
-	TRBV6-1	TRBJ2-7	15	few	TGTGCCAGCATATCCTCGCTGGGGGCTGGGTACGAGCAGTACTTC	CASISSLGAGYEQYF
TRBD1	TRBV6-6	TRBJ1-1	15	-	TGTGCCAGCAGTACTGGGGACAGGGTGTGGACTGAAGCTTTCTTT	CASSTGDRVWTEAFF
-	TRBV3-1	TRBJ2-1	16	once	TGTGCCAGCAGCCAAGACGGTCGGGGTAGCTTCGATGAGCAGTTCTTC	CASSQDGRGSFDEQFF
-	TRBV9	TRBJ1-1	14	-	TGTGCCAGCAGCGTAGGTATCTCGGGTCACGAAGCTTTCTTT	CASSVGISGHEAFF
-	TRBV21-1	TRBJ2-1	14	few	TGTGCCAGCAGCACAACGATGACAGCTAATGAGCAGTTCTTC	CASSTTMTANEQFF
TRBD1	TRBV29-1	TRBJ1-1	12	-	TGCAGCGTAAGACAGGGTAGCACTGAAGCTTTCTTT	CSVRQGSTEAFF
-	TRBV6-5	TRBJ2-7	13	few	TGTGCCAGCAGTTACTCGATAGAGTACGAGCAGTACTTC	CASSYSIEYEQYF
-	TRBV20-1	TRBJ1-1	13	many	TGCAGTGCTAGAGATCCGAGGAACACTGAAGCTTTCTTT	CSARDPRNTEAFF
-	TRBV7-8	TRBJ1-1	13	few	TGTGCCAGCAGCCGAAACACCGGGGGTGAAGCTTTCTTT	CASSRNTGGEAFF
-	TRBV24-1	TRBJ2-7	12	-	TGTGCCACCAGTGATAGGACGGCCGAGCAGTACTTC	CATSDRTAEQYF